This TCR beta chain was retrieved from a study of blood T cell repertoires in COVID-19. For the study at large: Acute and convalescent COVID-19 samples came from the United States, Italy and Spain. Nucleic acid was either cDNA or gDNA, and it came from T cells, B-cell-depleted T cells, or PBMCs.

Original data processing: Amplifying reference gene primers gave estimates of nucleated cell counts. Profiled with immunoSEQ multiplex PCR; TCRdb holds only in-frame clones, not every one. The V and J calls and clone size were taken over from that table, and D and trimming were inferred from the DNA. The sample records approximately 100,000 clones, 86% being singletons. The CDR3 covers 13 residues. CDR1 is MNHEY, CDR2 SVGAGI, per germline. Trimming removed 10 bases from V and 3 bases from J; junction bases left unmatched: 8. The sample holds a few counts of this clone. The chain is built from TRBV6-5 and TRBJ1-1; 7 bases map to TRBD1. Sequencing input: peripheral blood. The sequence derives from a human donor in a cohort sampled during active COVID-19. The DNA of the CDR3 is TGTGCCAACCGGCCCACAGGGGACACTGAAGCTTTCTTT. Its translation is CANRPTGDTEAFF.